This T cell receptor beta chain appears in the sequencing data of a study of T cell repertoires in cytomegalovirus infection. The wider study: Researchers turned to recently identified HLA-C-restricted CMV epitopes as well as well-studied HLA-B-restricted ones. An indication of both CMV infection and matching HLA type came from public TCR beta signatures. Notes on the study in general: Identification of carriers of CMV plus the relevant HLA was achieved through cumulative public TCR beta family frequency. The ex vivo response was dominated by HLA-C-restricted CMV-specific TCR beta clonotypes.

TCRdb re-analysed the reads in MiXCR, keeping a single row per CDR3 protein. The repertoire includes about 890,000 distinct CDR3 sequences, roughly 30% of them detected once, and around 15% sits in the top ten. As for this clonotype: Its antigen is currently unknown.

Material: cultured CD8+ T cells from PBMCs, obtained from culture after CMV antigen stimulation. The receptor was derived from a human donor in good health (CMV status not recorded). Some clones in this sample may be carry-over from other donors' samples.

The CDR3 spells CASSLDPLQPQHF. The CDR3 nucleotides are TGTGCCAGCAGCTTAGACCCATTACAGCCCCAGCATTTT. The rearrangement links TRBV7-2 to TRBJ1-5; no definite D call. V lost 1 base and J 7 bases, leaving 8 bases between the germline ends. Germline CDR1 is SGHTA and CDR2 is FQGNSA. This CDR3 is 13 amino acids long.